The rows below give T cell receptor beta chains drawn from one sample of a study of shared clonotypes between healthy human individuals. Assay: immunoSEQ multiplex PCR; the TCRdb copy retains only in-frame clones and omits some. The sample includes roughly 1.5 million clones, 98% seen only once; the top ten take less than 0.55%. The sample taken for sequencing was naive CD4+ T cells sorted from blood. The receptors stem from a man aged 30 to 39 in good health. Both conserved end residues are part of each CDR3. The order of the fields is D gene, V gene, J gene, CDR3 protein. The D gene is left open where the match is weak.

>TRBD1|TRBV19|TRBJ2-7
CASSARDRGLYEQYF
>TRBD1|TRBV10-3|TRBJ2-3
CAISGRQGSHTQYF
>TRBD1|TRBV5-1|TRBJ2-3
CASSSTDRAGPDTQYF
>TRBD1|TRBV5-1|TRBJ2-5
CASSLGTGANQETQYF
>NA|TRBV6-4|TRBJ2-1
CASSRNGGSYNEQFF
>TRBD1|TRBV18|TRBJ2-2
CASSSLMTGQNTGELFF
>TRBD1|TRBV27|TRBJ2-5
CASSRRRTGQETQYF
>NA|TRBV30|TRBJ2-7
CAWEIGRHSYEQYF
>NA|TRBV6-5|TRBJ1-5
CASRGGTNSNQPQHF
>NA|TRBV7-2|TRBJ1-4
CASSKTASQEKLFF
>TRBD2|TRBV5-6|TRBJ2-1
CASSLPGLAGGEQFF
>NA|TRBV7-9|TRBJ2-4
CASSFGVGQIIAKNIQYF
>NA|TRBV28|TRBJ2-7
CASSGTLSSYEQYF
>TRBD1|TRBV6-1|TRBJ2-7
CASQVWGQAIYEQYF
>TRBD1|TRBV7-3|TRBJ2-5
CASSPQGYQETQYF
>NA|TRBV6-4|TRBJ1-1
CALTEGNTEAFF
>TRBD2|TRBV14|TRBJ2-1
CASSPSGTSQFF
>NA|TRBV10-3|TRBJ2-2
CAISHGTDTGELFF
>NA|TRBV18|TRBJ1-5
CASSPTGGQPQHF
>TRBD1|TRBV10-3|TRBJ2-2
CAISESTGANTGELFF
>NA|TRBV7-2|TRBJ2-7
CASSLPSLEQYF
>TRBD2|TRBV7-6|TRBJ2-3
CASSSVAGSGTDTQYF
>TRBD1|TRBV27|TRBJ1-5
CASSLSSGGLQPQHF
>TRBD2|TRBV27|TRBJ2-1
CASRPLGSGRASLNEQFF
>TRBD1|TRBV13|TRBJ1-1
CASSLGSGGFWTEAFF
>NA|TRBV5-1|TRBJ2-7
CASRRDYEQYF
>TRBD1|TRBV6-6|TRBJ2-7
CASSYPREGGRNEQYF
>NA|TRBV18|TRBJ1-4
CASSPPSQIEKLFF
>NA|TRBV7-3|TRBJ2-3
CASSFWPSRPQTDTQYF
>TRBD1|TRBV6-1|TRBJ2-7
CASSQTGDYEQYF
>TRBD2|TRBV10-2|TRBJ2-1
CASSQLAVYNEQFF
>NA|TRBV4-3|TRBJ2-7
CASSQDMGRGGYTYEQYF
>NA|TRBV2|TRBJ2-6
CASLPWGTGANVLTF
>NA|TRBV7-9|TRBJ1-1
CASSLARQGFTEAFF
>NA|TRBV28|TRBJ2-5
CASSFGGQRQETQYF
>TRBD2|TRBV18|TRBJ2-5
CASSPNPGLAGLGTQYF
>NA|TRBV9|TRBJ2-3
CASSATFYTDTQYF
>NA|TRBV28|TRBJ1-4
CASRPGTLGEKLFF
>NA|TRBV11-3|TRBJ2-1
CASSSALENEDEQFF